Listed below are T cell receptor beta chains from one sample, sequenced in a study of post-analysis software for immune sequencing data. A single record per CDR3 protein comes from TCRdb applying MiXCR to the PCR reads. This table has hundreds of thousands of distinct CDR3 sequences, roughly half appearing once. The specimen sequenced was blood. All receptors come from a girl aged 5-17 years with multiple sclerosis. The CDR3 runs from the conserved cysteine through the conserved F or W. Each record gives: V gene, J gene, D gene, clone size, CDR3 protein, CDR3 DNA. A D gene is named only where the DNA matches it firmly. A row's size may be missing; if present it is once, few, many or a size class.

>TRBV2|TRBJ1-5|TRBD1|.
CASSEFGTGYNQPQHF
TGTGCCAGCAGTGAATTCGGGACAGGGTACAATCAGCCCCAGCATTTT
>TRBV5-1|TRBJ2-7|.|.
CASSLGQSYNERYF
TGCGCCAGCAGCTTAGGGCAGAGCTATAACGAGCGGTACTTC
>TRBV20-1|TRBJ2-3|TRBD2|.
CSASTSGNTDTQYF
TGCAGTGCTAGTACTAGCGGTAACACAGATACGCAGTATTTT
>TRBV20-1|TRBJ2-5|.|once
CSGRDVGETQYF
TGCAGTGGTCGGGACGTAGGAGAGACCCAGTACTTC
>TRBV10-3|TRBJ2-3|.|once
CAISSGADTQYF
TGTGCCATCAGTTCCGGCGCAGATACGCAGTATTTT
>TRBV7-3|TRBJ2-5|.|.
CASSLGRTQETQYF
TGTGCCAGCAGCCTTGGGAGAACCCAAGAGACCCAGTACTTC
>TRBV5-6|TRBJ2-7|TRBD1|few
CASSLEGTGRTYEQYF
TGTGCCAGCAGCTTGGAAGGGACAGGAAGGACCTACGAGCAGTACTTC
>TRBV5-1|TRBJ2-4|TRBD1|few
CASSLLGTGKNIQYF
TGCGCCAGCAGTTTGCTTGGGACAGGGAAAAACATTCAGTACTTC
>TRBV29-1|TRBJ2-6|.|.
CSVGSYKEGPPSSGANVLTF
TGCAGCGTTGGGTCATACAAGGAGGGGCCACCGAGCTCTGGGGCCAACGTCCTGACTTTC
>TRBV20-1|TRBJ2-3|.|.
CSADIAGTDTQYF
TGCAGTGCTGACATAGCGGGCACAGATACGCAGTATTTT
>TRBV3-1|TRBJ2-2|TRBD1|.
CASTIGQGARTGELFF
TGTGCCAGCACGATCGGACAGGGGGCGCGGACCGGGGAGCTGTTTTTT
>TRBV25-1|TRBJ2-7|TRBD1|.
CASSSGQGYPYEQYF
TGTGCCAGCTCCTCGGGACAGGGTTACCCCTACGAGCAGTACTTC
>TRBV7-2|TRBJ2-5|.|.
CASSLTGGPETQYF
TGTGCCAGCAGCTTGACTGGGGGGCCGGAGACCCAGTACTTC
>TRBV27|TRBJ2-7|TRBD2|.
CASIMRLAGAHEQYF
TGTGCCAGCATCATGCGACTAGCGGGAGCCCACGAGCAGTACTTC
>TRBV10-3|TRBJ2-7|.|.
CAIGASSQSSYEQYF
TGTGCCATCGGGGCTAGCTCCCAGAGCTCCTACGAGCAGTACTTC
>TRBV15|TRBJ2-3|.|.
CATTLGPGEYTQYF
TGTGCCACCACCTTGGGGCCGGGAGAATATACGCAGTATTTT